The rows below give T cell receptor beta chains drawn from one sample of a study of early T cells in non-severe SARS-CoV-2 infection. TCRdb reprocessed the 5' RACE reads via MiXCR and lists one record per CDR3 protein. Among some 57,000 distinct CDR3 sequences listed, roughly 9% were seen once. Sequencing was performed on whole blood, taken at baseline. The receptor source for this set is an adult who was a healthcare worker with PCR-confirmed SARS-CoV-2 infection or an uninfected control (not recorded which). Both conserved end residues are part of each CDR3. The D gene is left open where the match is weak. A row's size may be missing; if present it is once, few, many or a size class.

.	13	TRBJ1-1	TRBV30	.	TGTGCCTGGACACGGTTTGTGGGCACTGAAGCTTTCTTT	CAWTRFVGTEAFF
.	12	TRBJ1-6	TRBV9	many	TGTGCCAGCAGCGTAGCGCAATCACCCCTCCACTTT	CASSVAQSPLHF
TRBD1	15	TRBJ2-7	TRBV7-9	few	TGTGCCAGCACCAAGACAGGGCTGAGGCCCTACGAGCAGTACTTC	CASTKTGLRPYEQYF
.	16	TRBJ1-1	TRBV3-1	.	TGTGCCAGCAGCCCCATGGGAAGATCGATGAACACTGAAGCTTTCTTT	CASSPMGRSMNTEAFF
.	12	TRBJ1-2	TRBV3-1	many	TGTGCCAGCAGCCAAAGTCGGCTTGGCTACACCTTC	CASSQSRLGYTF
.	18	TRBJ2-3	TRBV25-1	few	TGTGCCAGCAGTGAGCGAATGGGCAGGGGAGCGTCCCCGAATACGCAGTATTTT	CASSERMGRGASPNTQYF
.	14	TRBJ1-6	TRBV7-9	.	TGTGCCAGCAGCTTAGTGGGCAGCCAGGGGCCCCTCCACTTT	CASSLVGSQGPLHF
.	15	TRBJ1-5	TRBV30	few	TGTGCCTGGAGCCTAGGGTCGGGGGCAATTCAGCCCCAGCATTTT	CAWSLGSGAIQPQHF
TRBD2	14	TRBJ2-1	TRBV10-3	few	TGTGCCATCACCCCCAGCGGGGGGGTAGAGGAGCAGTTCTTC	CAITPSGGVEEQFF
.	13	TRBJ2-1	TRBV11-3	few	TGTGCCAGCAGTCCCGGGAAAGCCAATGAGCAGTTCTTC	CASSPGKANEQFF
.	14	TRBJ2-7	TRBV10-3	few	TGTGCCATCAGTGAGTCGTCGGGGCCGTACGAGCAGTACTTC	CAISESSGPYEQYF
.	15	TRBJ2-1	TRBV19	many	TGTGCCAGTAGTCCTACCTCCTCCGTCTACAATGAGCAGTTCTTC	CASSPTSSVYNEQFF
TRBD1	14	TRBJ2-7	TRBV5-1	.	TGCGCCAGCAGCTCACTGACAGGGGCGGGAGAGCAGTACTTC	CASSSLTGAGEQYF
.	14	TRBJ2-1	TRBV7-8	.	TGTGCCAGCAGCCAGGAGTCCACCTACAATGAGCAGTTCTTC	CASSQESTYNEQFF
.	17	TRBJ2-4	TRBV5-8	.	TGTGCCAGCAGCCCCCGCCGCTACATTCAAGCCAAAAACATTCAGTACTTC	CASSPRRYIQAKNIQYF
.	15	TRBJ1-5	TRBV10-2	few	TGCGCCAGCAGGATGGGACTTCTCCCGAATCAGCCCCAGCATTTT	CASRMGLLPNQPQHF
.	12	TRBJ2-7	TRBV3-1	.	TGTGCCAGCAGTCAAGCCGGGTACGAGCAGTACTTC	CASSQAGYEQYF
.	15	TRBJ2-3	TRBV20-1	.	TGCAGTGCTAGAGGGGCAGAGGGTAGCACAGATACGCAGTATTTT	CSARGAEGSTDTQYF
.	14	TRBJ1-4	TRBV10-3	few	TGTGCCATCAGTACAGGGTTTGTTAATGAAAAACTGTTTTTT	CAISTGFVNEKLFF
.	17	TRBJ1-1	TRBV13	many	TGTGCCAGCAGCTGGCCGGGACAACGAGGAAGGAACACTGAAGCTTTCTTT	CASSWPGQRGRNTEAFF
.	14	TRBJ1-6	TRBV12-3/TRBV12-4	few	TGTGCCAGCACCATTACAGGGATTAATTCACCCCTCCACTTT	CASTITGINSPLHF
.	14	TRBJ2-3	TRBV5-1	few	TGCGCCAGCAGCAGGAGGGGGCCGTCAGATACGCAGTATTTT	CASSRRGPSDTQYF
.	12	TRBJ2-3	TRBV4-1	.	TGCGCCAGCAGCCAGAGCACAGATACGCAGTATTTT	CASSQSTDTQYF
.	11	TRBJ2-1	TRBV5-1	.	TGCGCCAGCAGCTTGAGGAATGAGCAGTTCTTC	CASSLRNEQFF
TRBD2	20	TRBJ2-1	TRBV6-1	.	TGTGCCAGCAGTCGCCTCTGGACTAGCGGGAGAATAAGTTCCTACAATGAGCAGTTCTTC	CASSRLWTSGRISSYNEQFF
.	13	TRBJ2-4	TRBV4-2	few	TGTGCCAGCAGCCAAGCCACAGGGCGCATTCAGTACTTC	CASSQATGRIQYF
.	17	TRBJ1-5	TRBV11-3	few	TGTGCCAGCAGCTTAACCTCGGGGGCTCCTAGCAATCAGCCCCAGCATTTT	CASSLTSGAPSNQPQHF
TRBD2	19	TRBJ2-3	TRBV29-1	.	TGCAGCGTTGAAGATTTCACACTGCGGACTAGCGGGAGCACAGATACGCAGTATTTT	CSVEDFTLRTSGSTDTQYF
.	13	TRBJ2-7	TRBV19	many	TGTGCCAGTAGTGCCCAGGGGACCTACGAGCAGTACTTC	CASSAQGTYEQYF
TRBD2	15	TRBJ2-7	TRBV30	many	TGTGCCTGGAGTCAGGAAAGCGGGAGGGCCAACGAGCAGTACTTC	CAWSQESGRANEQYF
.	12	TRBJ2-3	TRBV5-1	few	TGCGCCAGCAGCTTTAAAGCAGATACGCAGTATTTT	CASSFKADTQYF
TRBD2	14	TRBJ2-7	TRBV20-1	.	TGCAGTGCTAGATCGGTAGCGGGCGCCTACGAGCAGTACTTC	CSARSVAGAYEQYF
.	12	TRBJ1-2	TRBV30	.	TGTGCCTGGAGTGTACCGGTTGATGGCTACACCTTC	CAWSVPVDGYTF
.	17	TRBJ2-3	TRBV2	many	TGTGCCAGCAGTGTTAGGCTGAGTGGGAGATTCACAGATACGCAGTATTTT	CASSVRLSGRFTDTQYF
TRBD2	16	TRBJ2-5	TRBV11-2	.	TGTGCCAGCAGCTTGGGGACTAGCGGGAGTGCGGAGACCCAGTACTTC	CASSLGTSGSAETQYF